This TCR beta chain was captured by sequencing in a study of breast tumors, draining lymph nodes, adjacent tissues. General study points: Compared with lymph nodes, tumors were less diverse; compared with nontumor tissue, more. The data were judged consistent with most tumor T cells coming from lymph node and expanding in tumor.

CDR1 is MDHEN and CDR2 is SYDVKM in the germline V gene. The CDR3 length is 15 residues. V was clipped by 5 bases and J by 9 bases; unmatched bases: 12. TCRdb re-analysed the multiplex PCR reads in MiXCR, keeping a single row per CDR3 protein. Of more than 20,000 distinct CDR3 sequences detected, approximately 23% appear once; the ten largest clones hold about 13%. This clonotype appeared many times. Its antigen is unknown. The sequencing sample was made of breast tumor tissue. V gene TRBV28 combines with J gene TRBJ2-2; 7 bases match TRBD1. This sequence was found in a female donor with breast cancer. Some clones in this sample may be carry-over from other donors' samples. The CDR3 nucleotides are TGTGCCAGCAGTCTGCCGACAGGGAATTACAGGGAGCTGTTTTTT. Amino acid sequence: CASSLPTGNYRELFF.